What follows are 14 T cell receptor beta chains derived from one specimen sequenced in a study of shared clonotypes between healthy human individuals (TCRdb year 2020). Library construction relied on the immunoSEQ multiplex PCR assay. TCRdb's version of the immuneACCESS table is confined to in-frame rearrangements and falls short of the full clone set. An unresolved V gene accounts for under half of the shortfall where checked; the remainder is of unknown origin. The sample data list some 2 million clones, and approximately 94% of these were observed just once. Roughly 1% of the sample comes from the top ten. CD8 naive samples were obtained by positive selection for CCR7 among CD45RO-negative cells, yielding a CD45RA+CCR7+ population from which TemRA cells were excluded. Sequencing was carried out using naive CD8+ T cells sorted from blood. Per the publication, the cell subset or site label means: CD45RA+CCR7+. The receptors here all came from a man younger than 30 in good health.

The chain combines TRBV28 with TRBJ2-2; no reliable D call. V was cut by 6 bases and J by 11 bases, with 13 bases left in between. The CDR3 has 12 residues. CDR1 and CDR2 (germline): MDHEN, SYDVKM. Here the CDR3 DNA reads TGTGCCAGCAGGCCGACGCCGCAAGAGCTGTTTTTT. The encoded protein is CASRPTPQELFF.

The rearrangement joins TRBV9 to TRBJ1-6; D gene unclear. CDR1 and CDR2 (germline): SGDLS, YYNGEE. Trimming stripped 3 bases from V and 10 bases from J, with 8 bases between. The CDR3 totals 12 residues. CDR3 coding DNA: TGTGCCAGCAGCGGAGTGGGCTCACCCCTCCACTTT. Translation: CASSGVGSPLHF.

The CDR3 DNA sequence: TGTGCCAGCAGCTCCACCCGGTCGGAGCCCCAGCATTTT. Protein sequence: CASSSTRSEPQHF. V gene TRBV7-3 combines with J gene TRBJ1-5; D gene uncertain. The length of the CDR3 is 13 residues. Trimming took off 4 bases at V and 8 bases at J, with 12 bases between the two ends. The germline V gene has CDR1 SGHTA and CDR2 FQGTGA.

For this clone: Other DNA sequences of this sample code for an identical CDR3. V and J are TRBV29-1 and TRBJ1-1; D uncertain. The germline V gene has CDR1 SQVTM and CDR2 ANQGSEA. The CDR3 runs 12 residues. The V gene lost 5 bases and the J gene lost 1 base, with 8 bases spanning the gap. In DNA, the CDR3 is TGCAGCGTTCGCCCCGGGAACACTGAAGCTTTCTTT. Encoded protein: CSVRPGNTEAFF.

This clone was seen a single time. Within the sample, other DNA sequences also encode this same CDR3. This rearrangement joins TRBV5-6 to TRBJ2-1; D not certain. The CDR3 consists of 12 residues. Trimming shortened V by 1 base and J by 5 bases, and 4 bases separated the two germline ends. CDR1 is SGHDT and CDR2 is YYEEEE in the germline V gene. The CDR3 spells CASSLSDNEQFF. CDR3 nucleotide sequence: TGTGCCAGCAGCTTGTCCGACAATGAGCAGTTCTTC.

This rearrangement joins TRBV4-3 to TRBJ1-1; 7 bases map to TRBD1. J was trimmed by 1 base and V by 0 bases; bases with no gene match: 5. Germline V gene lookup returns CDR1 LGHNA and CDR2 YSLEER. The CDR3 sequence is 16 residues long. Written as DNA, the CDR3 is TGCGCCAGCAGCCAAGATCTGACAGGGCGGAACACTGAAGCTTTCTTT. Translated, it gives CASSQDLTGRNTEAFF.

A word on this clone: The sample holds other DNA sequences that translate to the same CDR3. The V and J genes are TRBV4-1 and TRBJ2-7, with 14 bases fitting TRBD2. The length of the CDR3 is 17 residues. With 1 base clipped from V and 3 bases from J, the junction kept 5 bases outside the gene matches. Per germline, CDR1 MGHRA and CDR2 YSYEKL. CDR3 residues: CASSQASGTSGSYEQYF. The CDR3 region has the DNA TGCGCCAGCAGCCAAGCATCCGGGACTAGCGGGAGCTACGAGCAGTACTTC.

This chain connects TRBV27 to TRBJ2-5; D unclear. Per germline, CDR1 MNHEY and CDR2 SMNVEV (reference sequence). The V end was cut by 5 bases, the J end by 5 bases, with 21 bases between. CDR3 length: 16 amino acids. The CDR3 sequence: CASSTLNSLRAETQYF. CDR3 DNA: TGTGCCAGCAGTACTTTAAATTCCCTCCGGGCCGAGACCCAGTACTTC.

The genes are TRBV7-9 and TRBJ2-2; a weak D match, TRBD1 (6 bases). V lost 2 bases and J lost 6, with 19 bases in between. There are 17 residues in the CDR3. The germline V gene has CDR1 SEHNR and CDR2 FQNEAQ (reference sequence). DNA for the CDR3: TGTGCCAGCAGCTTAAATCCTGGCACAGGGCTCCCCGGGGAGCTGTTTTTT. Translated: CASSLNPGTGLPGELFF.

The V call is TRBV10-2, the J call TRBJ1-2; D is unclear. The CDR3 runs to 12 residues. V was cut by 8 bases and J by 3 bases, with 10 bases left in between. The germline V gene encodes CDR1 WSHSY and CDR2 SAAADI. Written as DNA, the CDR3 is TGCGCCAGCGGAGAGGAGGACTATGGCTACACCTTC. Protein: CASGEEDYGYTF.

The CDR3 nucleotides read TGTGCCAGCAGCCCTCAGAGTTATAATTCACCCCTCCACTTT. Translated: CASSPQSYNSPLHF. This chain joins TRBV28 and TRBJ1-6; D remains unclear. Germline V gives CDR1 MDHEN, CDR2 SYDVKM. The CDR3 is made up of 14 amino acids. Trimming left V 6 bases short and J 4 bases short, with 10 bases between.

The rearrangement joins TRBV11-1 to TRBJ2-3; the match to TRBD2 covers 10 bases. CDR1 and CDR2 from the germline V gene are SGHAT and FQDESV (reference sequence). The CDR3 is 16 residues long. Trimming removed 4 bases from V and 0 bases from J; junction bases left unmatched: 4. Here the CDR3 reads CASSSGLAASTDTQYF. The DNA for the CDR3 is TGTGCCAGCAGCTCAGGACTAGCGGCTAGCACAGATACGCAGTATTTT.

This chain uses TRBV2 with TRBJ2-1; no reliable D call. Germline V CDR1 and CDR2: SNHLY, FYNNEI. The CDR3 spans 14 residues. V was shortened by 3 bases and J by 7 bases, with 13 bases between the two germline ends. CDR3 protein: CASSENPFGNEQFF. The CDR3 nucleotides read TGTGCCAGCAGTGAGAATCCCTTTGGGAATGAGCAGTTCTTC.

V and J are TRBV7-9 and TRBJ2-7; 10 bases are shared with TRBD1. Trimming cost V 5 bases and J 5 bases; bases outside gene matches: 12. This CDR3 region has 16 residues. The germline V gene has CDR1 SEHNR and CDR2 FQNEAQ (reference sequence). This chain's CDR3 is CASSPPSGTGVDEQYF. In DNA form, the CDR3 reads TGTGCCAGCAGCCCCCCTTCCGGGACAGGGGTGGACGAGCAGTACTTC.